This T cell receptor beta chain was recorded in a study of blood T cells in healthy people across ages. Points from the study as a whole: Any changes in expanded clonotypes were possibly confounded, as donor CMV status remained unknown.

CDR1 SGHRS and CDR2 YFSETQ come from the germline V gene. The CDR3 length is 12 residues. Each sample gave at least 7 million isolated PBMCs. It was with a sample-barcoded 5' primer and a J-beta primer mix that a second PCR of about 6 to 12 cycles was run. All cDNA molecules were each tagged by a template-switch adaptor with 12 random nucleotides. A single record per CDR3 protein comes from TCRdb applying MiXCR to the 5' RACE reads. The sample shows 550,000 to 700,000 distinct CDR3 sequences, 25% to 30% of them seen only once. This clonotype has only a few counts. The antigen is unknown. The chain carries TRBV5-1 and TRBJ2-5; the D gene is possibly TRBD2 (5 bases). The DNA end favors TRBJ2-7, so the J call may be wrong. This TCR was sampled from a woman in her seventies in good health. The sequenced sample was blood. In DNA form, the CDR3 reads TGCGCCAGCAGCGCCCGGGATTACGAGCAGTACTTC. Translating gives CASSARDYEQYF.